The 8 T cell receptor beta chains reported below all come from one sample, sequenced in a study of CD8 T cells in Susac syndrome. RNA totalling roughly 0.5 to 1 ug underwent reverse transcription with random hexamers. TCRdb re-derived calls from the immunoSEQ multiplex PCR reads in MiXCR, one entry per CDR3 protein. The table shows hundreds of thousands of distinct CDR3 sequences, with 80% to 90% occurring only once. Sequencing was performed on CD8+ T cells from PBMCs. These receptors originate from a human donor with multiple sclerosis.

The V and J genes are TRBV7-6 and TRBJ2-7, with TRBD1 as a possible D gene (7 bases). This CDR3 region has 17 residues. Trimming left V 3 bases short and J 8 bases short, with 26 bases between. Germline V lookup: CDR1 SGHVS, CDR2 FNYEAQ. For the CDR3, the DNA is TGTGCCAGCAGCTTTGCGGGGACAGACCCATCCTTGGCGAAGCAGTACTTC. As protein: CASSFAGTDPSLAKQYF.

This rearrangement joins TRBV27 to TRBJ2-1; 13 nucleotides align to TRBD2. The trim removed 4 bases at V and 9 bases at J, leaving 3 bases unmatched. The CDR3 covers 14 residues. Germline CDR1 reads MNHEY; CDR2 reads SMNVEV (reference sequence). The DNA of the CDR3 is TGTGCCAGCAGTTCCGGACTAGCGGGAGTTGAGCAGTTCTTC. This codes for CASSSGLAGVEQFF.

The gene calls are TRBV12-3 or TRBV12-4 and TRBJ2-2; 11 bases agree with TRBD2. The V gene end was trimmed by 6 bases and the J gene end by 6 bases; junction bases not matched to a gene: 6. The CDR3 is 15 residues long. The CDR3 reads CASRVSGRAAGELFF. In DNA form, the CDR3 reads TGTGCCAGCAGGGTTAGCGGGAGGGCCGCCGGGGAGCTGTTTTTT.

The J gene is TRBJ2-1, the V gene TRBV7-9; D remains ambiguous. The CDR3 contains 11 residues. Trimming shortened V by 7 bases and J by 10 bases, and 11 bases separated the two germline ends. Germline V CDR1 and CDR2: SEHNR, FQNEAQ (reference sequence). In nucleotides, the CDR3 is TGTGCCAGCAACCGGGCCCGAGAGCAGTTCTTC. It encodes CASNRAREQFF.

The chain uses TRBV7-2 and TRBJ2-7; D ambiguous. V was cut by 5 bases and J by 1 base, with 15 bases left in between. In germline, CDR1 is SGHTA, CDR2 FQGNSA. The CDR3 is 15 amino acids. CDR3 amino acids: CASSKAIFRSYEQYF. The DNA of the CDR3 is TGTGCCAGCAGCAAGGCTATTTTCCGGTCCTACGAGCAGTACTTC.

This clonotype was counted between two and nine times. The chain is built from TRBV7-9 and TRBJ2-7; D is undetermined. Germline lookup yields CDR1 SEHNR and CDR2 FQNEAQ (reference sequence). CDR3 length equals 13 residues. V lost 1 base, J lost 4 bases, and 8 bases lay in between. CDR3 loop: CASSLGRRYEQYF. The CDR3 region has the DNA TGTGCCAGCAGCTTAGGACGACGGTACGAGCAGTACTTC.

The chain carries TRBV6-5 and TRBJ1-1, with D tentatively TRBD1 (6 bases). The ends were cut back, 4 bases at V and 1 base at J, with 13 bases in the middle. This CDR3 spans 15 amino acids. Per germline, CDR1 MNHEY and CDR2 SVGAGI. As DNA, the CDR3 is TGTGCCAGCAGTTCAACAGGGCCCGAGAACACTGAAGCTTTCTTT. Encoded protein: CASSSTGPENTEAFF.

This CDR3 reads CAWSEREYTQYF. The CDR3 nucleotides read TGTGCCTGGAGTGAACGGGAGTACACGCAGTATTTT. The chain recombines TRBV30 with TRBJ2-3; D is possibly TRBD2 (6 bases). Looked up from germline, CDR1 is GTSNPN and CDR2 is SVGIG (reference sequence). The V gene lost 1 base and the J gene lost 9 bases, with 11 bases spanning the gap. This CDR3 is 12 amino acids long.